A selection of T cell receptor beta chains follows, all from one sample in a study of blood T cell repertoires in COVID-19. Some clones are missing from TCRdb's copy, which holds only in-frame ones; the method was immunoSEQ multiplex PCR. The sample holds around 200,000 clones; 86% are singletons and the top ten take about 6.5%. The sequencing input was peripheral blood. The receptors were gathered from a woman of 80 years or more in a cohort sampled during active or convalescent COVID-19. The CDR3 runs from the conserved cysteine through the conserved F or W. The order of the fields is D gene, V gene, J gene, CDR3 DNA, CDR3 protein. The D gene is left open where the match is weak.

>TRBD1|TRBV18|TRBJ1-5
TGTGCCAGCTCCCAAAGGGACAGAAGCCTGGTACAGCCCCAGCATTTT
CASSQRDRSLVQPQHF
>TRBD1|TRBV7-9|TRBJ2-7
TGTGCCAGCAGCCTCCGGACAGGGGGGCCCTACGAGCAGTACTTC
CASSLRTGGPYEQYF
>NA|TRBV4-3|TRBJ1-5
TGCGCCAGCAGCCAAGTAGCAGGGGGCAATCAGCCCCAGCATTTT
CASSQVAGGNQPQHF
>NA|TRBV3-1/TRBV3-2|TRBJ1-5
TGTGCCAGCAGCTCACACGCGCCCCAGGGTAGCAATCAGCCCCAGCATTTT
CASSSHAPQGSNQPQHF
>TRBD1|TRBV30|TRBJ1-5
TGTGCCTGGAGTGGGACAGGGGGTATGTCCCCCCAGCATTTT
CAWSGTGGMSPQHF
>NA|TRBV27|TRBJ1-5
TGTGCCAGCAGACCGGGACTTAGCAATCAGCCCCAGCATTTT
CASRPGLSNQPQHF
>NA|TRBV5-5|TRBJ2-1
TGTGCCAGCTTTGACCCCCGGGGTAACAATGAGCAGTTCTTC
CASFDPRGNNEQFF
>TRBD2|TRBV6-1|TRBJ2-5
TGTGCCAGCAGTGAATCGAGCGGGGGGGCCATAGAGACCCAGTACTTC
CASSESSGGAIETQYF
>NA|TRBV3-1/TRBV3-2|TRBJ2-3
TGTGCCAGCAGCCAAGGGGCGGGGCTGGGCACAGATACGCAGTATTTT
CASSQGAGLGTDTQYF
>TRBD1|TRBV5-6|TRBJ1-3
TGTGCCAGCAGCTCTCAGGGGGCGCTGGGAAACACCATATATTTT
CASSSQGALGNTIYF
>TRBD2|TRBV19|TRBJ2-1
TGTGCCAGTAGTATCTGGACTAGCGGGAGCAATGAGCAGTTCTTC
CASSIWTSGSNEQFF
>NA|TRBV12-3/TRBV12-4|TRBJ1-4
TGTGCCACCTCAATGGGGCTAAATGAAAAACTGTTTTTT
CATSMGLNEKLFF
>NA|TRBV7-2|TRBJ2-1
TGTGCCAGCAGCGGACTAGGGGGGGGCTCCTACAATGAGCAGTTCTTC
CASSGLGGGSYNEQFF
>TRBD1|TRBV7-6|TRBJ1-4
TGTGCCAGCAGCTGGGGGACAGGGGTGGCCCATTTTTCGGAAAAACTGTTTTTT
CASSWGTGVAHFSEKLFF
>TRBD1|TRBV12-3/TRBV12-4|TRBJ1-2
TGTGCCAGCAGCACCGGGACAGAGGATGGCTACACCTTC
CASSTGTEDGYTF
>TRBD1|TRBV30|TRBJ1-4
TGTGCCTGGAGGACAGGGGCTGAAAAACTGTTTTTT
CAWRTGAEKLFF
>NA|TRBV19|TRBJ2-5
TGTGCCAGTAGTATCGGGACTTCACAAGAGACCCAGTACTTC
CASSIGTSQETQYF